This entry is about one TCR beta chain. The same CDR3 can be traced to other DNA sequences in this sample. The source of the sample is a study of blood T cell repertoires in COVID-19. Study members were between about 18 and 100 years old and lived in roughly 24 US regions. Which cohort a participant joined came from the clinical history participants gave. All exposed participants met a person with COVID-19 within 2 weeks before entering the study. Method: immunoSEQ multiplex PCR; TCRdb's copy keeps in-frame clones and lacks some. Of a few hundred thousand clones listed, 85% to 90% are singletons. The material sequenced was PBMCs or T cells enriched from blood (not recorded which). The sequence was obtained from a woman in her forties or fifties who had been exposed to COVID-19.

CDR3 amino acids: CASSRDSYNSPLHF. CDR3 DNA sequence: TGCGCCAGCAGCCGGGACAGCTATAATTCACCCCTCCACTTT. This sequence joins TRBV5-1 and TRBJ1-6; 7 bases line up with TRBD1. In germline, CDR1 is SGHRS, CDR2 YFSETQ. Germline trimming cut 4 bases from V and 3 bases from J; bases unmatched to any gene: 1. This CDR3 is built from 14 residues. Full variable domain (rest looked up from reference TRBV5-1 and TRBJ1-6): KAGVTQTPRYLIKTRGQQVTLSCSPISGHRSVSWYQQTPGQGLQFLFEYFSETQRNKGNFPGRFSGRQFSNSRSEMNVSTLELGDSALYLCASSRDSYNSPLHFGNGTRLTVT.